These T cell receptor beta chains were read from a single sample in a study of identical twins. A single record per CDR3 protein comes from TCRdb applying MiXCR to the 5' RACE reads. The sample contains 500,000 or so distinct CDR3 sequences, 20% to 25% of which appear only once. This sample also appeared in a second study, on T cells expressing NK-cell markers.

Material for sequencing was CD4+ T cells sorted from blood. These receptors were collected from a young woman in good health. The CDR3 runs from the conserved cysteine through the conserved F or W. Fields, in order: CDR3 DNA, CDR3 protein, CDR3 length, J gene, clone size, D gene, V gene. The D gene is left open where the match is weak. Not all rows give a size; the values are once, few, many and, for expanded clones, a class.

TGCGCCAGCAGCCAATTCCGGAGCTCCTACAATGAGCAGTTCTTC CASSQFRSSYNEQFF 15 TRBJ2-1 - - TRBV4-3
TGTGCCATCAGCGGGACACCCAATGAGCAGTTCTTC CAISGTPNEQFF 12 TRBJ2-1 - - TRBV10-3
TGTGCCAGCAGTCCCTATAGCGGGAGTGAGGGTGAGCAGTTCTTC CASSPYSGSEGEQFF 15 TRBJ2-1 - TRBD2 TRBV12-3/TRBV12-4
TGTGCCAGCAGCGTAGGAGGGGCGCTCCAAGAGACCCAGTACTTC CASSVGGALQETQYF 15 TRBJ2-5 once - TRBV9
TGTGCCAGCAGTGGACCGGGAGATACGCAGTATTTT CASSGPGDTQYF 12 TRBJ2-3 - - TRBV12-3/TRBV12-4
TGTGCCTGGGGTTTGGGCTACTCCTACAATGAGCAGTTCTTC CAWGLGYSYNEQFF 14 TRBJ2-1 few - TRBV30
TGTGCCAGCAGTGCAGGTGCCGGGGCCAACGTCCTGACTTTC CASSAGAGANVLTF 14 TRBJ2-6 - - TRBV27
TGTGCCAGCAAGACGGGAGGGTCCTACGAGCAGTACTTC CASKTGGSYEQYF 13 TRBJ2-7 - TRBD2 TRBV12-3/TRBV12-4
TGTGCCAGCAGCTTAGTCATTACGAATAATTCACCCCTCCACTTT CASSLVITNNSPLHF 15 TRBJ1-6 few - TRBV7-2
TGTGCCACCAGTGACTCCGACAGGGTCTATGAGCAGTTCTTC CATSDSDRVYEQFF 14 TRBJ2-1 few TRBD1 TRBV24-1
TGCAGTGCTAGAGTGGCAGGGAAGGTGTTTTTT CSARVAGKVFF 11 TRBJ1-4 - - TRBV20-1
TGCAGTCCCCTCCTGCAGCGGGGGGGAGGTGAGCAGTTCTTC CSPLLQRGGGEQFF 14 TRBJ2-1 many TRBD2 TRBV20-1
TGTGCCAGCAGCGAGCTAGCGGGAGGTTTCAATGAGCAGTTCTTC CASSELAGGFNEQFF 15 TRBJ2-1 few TRBD2 TRBV6-1
TGTGCCAGCAGTTTTCGGGGGATGAGCAGCAATGAGCAGTTCTTC CASSFRGMSSNEQFF 15 TRBJ2-1 - - TRBV12-3/TRBV12-4
TGTGCCAGCAGCGTAGGCAGGGCAGGTGGAAACACCATATATTTT CASSVGRAGGNTIYF 15 TRBJ1-3 - - TRBV9
TGTGCCAGCAGCTTAGAGGAGACTGGCTACACCTTC CASSLEETGYTF 12 TRBJ1-2 few - TRBV7-9
TGTGCCAGCAGAAGCCTAGGGACAGACCCCCGCCATAGCGGGCAGTACTTC CASRSLGTDPRHSGQYF 17 TRBJ2-7 once - TRBV27
TGTGCCAGCAGTTGGGGGGCCAACGTCCTGACTTTC CASSWGANVLTF 12 TRBJ2-6 once - TRBV6-5
TGTGCCAGCAGCTTCGGGGGGCAAGGCTACGAGCAGTACTTC CASSFGGQGYEQYF 14 TRBJ2-7 few - TRBV7-9
TGTGCCAGCAGATGGAGGGAGACTGAAGCTTTCTTT CASRWRETEAFF 12 TRBJ1-1 - - TRBV12-3/TRBV12-4
TGTGCCATCAGTGAATTAGCGGGAGCTGGTGGTGAGCAGTTCTTC CAISELAGAGGEQFF 15 TRBJ2-1 many TRBD2 TRBV10-3
TGCAGTGGGGGAGGCAGGAGAAACACTGAAGCTTTCTTT CSGGGRRNTEAFF 13 TRBJ1-1 - - TRBV20-1
TGTGCCAGCAGCTTAGACCGGGACAGGGGCCTTTCGAACACCGGGGAGCTGTTTTTT CASSLDRDRGLSNTGELFF 19 TRBJ2-2 - TRBD1 TRBV11-2
TGCGCCAGCAGCGTCGGGACAGCTCAAACCTATGGCTACACCTTC CASSVGTAQTYGYTF 15 TRBJ1-2 few TRBD1 TRBV5-1
TGTGCCAGCAGTGTAAGTCCCGCAGATACGCAGTATTTT CASSVSPADTQYF 13 TRBJ2-3 - - TRBV6-1
TGTGCCAGCAGCCCACAGAGCGTGGGCTCACCCCTCCACTTT CASSPQSVGSPLHF 14 TRBJ1-6 - - TRBV3-1
TGCGCCAGCAGCTTGTTGGCGGATAGCGGTCGTCGGTACTTC CASSLLADSGRRYF 14 TRBJ2-5 few - TRBV5-1
TGTGCCAGCAGCTTACGTTGGCAGAACACTGAAGCTTTCTTT CASSLRWQNTEAFF 14 TRBJ1-1 few - TRBV11-2
TGCAGCGTTGTGTGGGCGGGATTTTCCTACAATGAGCAGTTCTTC CSVVWAGFSYNEQFF 15 TRBJ2-1 few - TRBV29-1
TGTGCCAGCAGTCCGACAGTTGCCTATGGCTACACCTTC CASSPTVAYGYTF 13 TRBJ1-2 - - TRBV12-3/TRBV12-4
TGTGCCAGCAGCTCGCGGGGGGATAGCTACAATGAGCAGTTCTTC CASSSRGDSYNEQFF 15 TRBJ2-1 once TRBD2 TRBV7-9
TGTGCCAGCAGCCTCCCACAGTTGGGGTATAGGACCCAGTACTTC CASSLPQLGYRTQYF 15 TRBJ2-5 - - TRBV3-1
TGTGCCAGCAGCTTGTTGGCTAGCGGCACAGATACGCAGTATTTT CASSLLASGTDTQYF 15 TRBJ2-3 few - TRBV7-9
TGCGCCAGCATCCCCACCGGGACAGGGAGGAGTGATGAGCAGTTCTTC CASIPTGTGRSDEQFF 16 TRBJ2-1 few TRBD1 TRBV5-1
TGTGCCAGCAGCTTATCGGGACTAGCGGGAGGCTACGAGCAGTACTTC CASSLSGLAGGYEQYF 16 TRBJ2-7 - TRBD2 TRBV7-2
TGTGCCAGCAGTCGGTGGGACAGTCACGAGCAGTACTTC CASSRWDSHEQYF 13 TRBJ2-7 few TRBD1 TRBV14
TGCGCCAGCAGCCAAGCCGGACTAGCGGGAAGCTCCTACAATGAGCAGTTCTTC CASSQAGLAGSSYNEQFF 18 TRBJ2-1 - TRBD2 TRBV4-1
TGCAGCGCTCTGACTAGCGGCGGGGGCACCGGGGAGCTGTTTTTT CSALTSGGGTGELFF 15 TRBJ2-2 - TRBD2 TRBV29-1
TGCGCCAGCAGCTTGGTCCCGTCCGGGGAGCTGTTTTTT CASSLVPSGELFF 13 TRBJ2-2 - - TRBV5-1
TGCAGTGCTAGAGGCCAGCGGGAGCGCACAGATACGCAGTATTTT CSARGQRERTDTQYF 15 TRBJ2-3 few TRBD2 TRBV20-1
TGCAGCGTCGACGACGGAAGCGTCTATGGCTACACCTTC CSVDDGSVYGYTF 13 TRBJ1-2 many - TRBV29-1
TGTGCCAGCAGTCTTCGGGACAGCGGGGCCTTC CASSLRDSGAF 11 TRBJ2-1 - - TRBV2
TGCGCCAGCAGCTTGGAGCCGACAGGGGATAGCAATCAGCCCCAGCATTTT CASSLEPTGDSNQPQHF 17 TRBJ1-5 few TRBD1 TRBV5-1
TGCAGTGCCCAGAGGTCGAATCAGCCCCAGCATTTT CSAQRSNQPQHF 12 TRBJ1-5 - - TRBV20-1
TGTGCCAGCAGCTTAGGAGCGGGGGGGAACGCTGGGGCCAACGTCCTGACTTTC CASSLGAGGNAGANVLTF 18 TRBJ2-6 - TRBD2 TRBV11-1
TGTGCCAGCAGTTACGGGGGAGGACTGTTTTTT CASSYGGGLFF 11 TRBJ1-4 - - TRBV12-3/TRBV12-4
TGCAGTGCTTCACGGGGCTCCGACTACGAGCAGTACTTC CSASRGSDYEQYF 13 TRBJ2-7 - - TRBV20-1
TGCGCCAGCAGCTTGCTGGCTAGCGGGGGTAATGAGCAGTTCTTC CASSLLASGGNEQFF 15 TRBJ2-1 few TRBD2 TRBV5-1
TGCGCCAGCAGCCCCCAAAGGCAGATCAATGAGCAGTTCTTC CASSPQRQINEQFF 14 TRBJ2-1 many - TRBV5-1
TGTGCCAGCACGTCGGGACGTCAGCTCGGGCAGCCCCAGCATTTT CASTSGRQLGQPQHF 15 TRBJ1-5 - - TRBV2
TGCAGTGCTCTCGACAGACCAGCGGCGACCCAGTACTTC CSALDRPAATQYF 13 TRBJ2-5 few - TRBV20-1
TGCAGCGTTGAAGGTGACGGAACCTACGAGCAGTACTTC CSVEGDGTYEQYF 13 TRBJ2-7 few - TRBV29-1
TGTGCCAGCAGTTACAAGCCTCAGAGTTCACCCCTCCACTTT CASSYKPQSSPLHF 14 TRBJ1-6 many - TRBV6-5
TGCGCCAGCAGCGCCGAAGGGGTATATAATTCACCCCTCCACTTT CASSAEGVYNSPLHF 15 TRBJ1-6 - - TRBV10-2
TGTGCCAGCAGCCAAGATCTACTCGTGCAGTTCTTC CASSQDLLVQFF 12 TRBJ2-1 few - TRBV4-2
TGCGCCAGCAGTCGGGACACATGGTACGAGCAGTACTTC CASSRDTWYEQYF 13 TRBJ2-7 few - TRBV5-1
TGCAGTGCCCTCGAGAGCTCTGGAAACACCATATATTTT CSALESSGNTIYF 13 TRBJ1-3 - - TRBV20-1
TGCGCCAGCAGGCAAGATCTAGCGGGAGCGTCAGCAGCCCAGTACTTC CASRQDLAGASAAQYF 16 TRBJ2-5 - TRBD2 TRBV4-3
TGTGCCAGCAGCCAGATTCAGGGGAAGGATGAAGCTTTCTTT CASSQIQGKDEAFF 14 TRBJ1-1 - - TRBV3-1